This is a list of T cell receptor beta chains from one sample in a study of T-cell memory formation after mild COVID-19. TCRdb fed the 5' RACE reads into MiXCR, producing one record per CDR3 protein. Of nearly 250,000 distinct CDR3 sequences in the sample, 15% are singletons; the top ten hold 2.1%. The sequenced sample was PBMCs or a T cell subset sorted from them (not recorded which). The source is an adult woman who had mild COVID-19 (a few samples of this study predate the infection). Cell type and time point are not known. The CDR3 runs from the conserved cysteine through the conserved F or W. The D gene is left open where the match is weak. The size entry is marked missing in some rows and otherwise reads once, few, many or a size class.

cdr3_nt cdr3_aa v_call clone_size d_call j_call
TGTGCCAGCAGCTTGGTTCGGGACAGGGGAATTAATGAAAAACTGTTTTTT CASSLVRDRGINEKLFF TRBV5-6 few TRBD1 TRBJ1-4
TGTGCCAGCAGTTTAGACTCGAGGCTGAGAGTATTC CASSLDSRLRVF TRBV12-3/TRBV12-4 few NA TRBJ2-1
TGCGCCAGCAGCCGGGGACTAGCGGGCGCCCCGGGAGAGCAGTACTTC CASSRGLAGAPGEQYF TRBV4-1 NA TRBD2 TRBJ2-7
TGCGCCAGCAGCGTTGGGACAGGTAATCAGCCCCAGCATTTT CASSVGTGNQPQHF TRBV5-1 NA TRBD1 TRBJ1-5
TGTGCCAGCAGCTTATCAATGGGGATCACTGAAGCTTTCTTT CASSLSMGITEAFF TRBV12-3/TRBV12-4 many NA TRBJ1-1
TGTGCCAGCACCTGGGACAGGGGCGGAAACACCATATATTTT CASTWDRGGNTIYF TRBV12-3/TRBV12-4 many TRBD1 TRBJ1-3
TGCGCCAGCAGCTTAAGACAGGTCACCGGGGAGCTGTTTTTT CASSLRQVTGELFF TRBV5-1 NA NA TRBJ2-2
TGTGCCAGCGCAAGCGTCCCCTACAATGAGCAGTTCTTC CASASVPYNEQFF TRBV7-3 few NA TRBJ2-1
TGCAGCGTCGATACAGGGTCCGGCACAGATACGCAGTATTTT CSVDTGSGTDTQYF TRBV29-1 NA NA TRBJ2-3
TGCGCCAGCAGCTGGTTGGGGGACACTGAAGCTTTCTTT CASSWLGDTEAFF TRBV5-1 few NA TRBJ1-1
TGTGCCAGCAGTAACTGGGGGACCTACGAGCAGTACTTC CASSNWGTYEQYF TRBV6-5 few NA TRBJ2-7
TGTGCCAGCAGTGAAAGAAATGGGGCCAACGTCCTGACTTTC CASSERNGANVLTF TRBV6-1 NA NA TRBJ2-6
TGTGCCAGCAGCTCACAGGGGGGTTACTCCTACGAGCAGTACTTC CASSSQGGYSYEQYF TRBV7-8 NA TRBD1 TRBJ2-7
TGCGCCAGCAGCCGGGACGGCAACTCTGAAGCTTTCTTT CASSRDGNSEAFF TRBV5-1 few NA TRBJ1-1
TGTGCCAGCAGCCCCAGACGCTCCGGGCCGGGGGCCAACGTCCTGACTTTC CASSPRRSGPGANVLTF TRBV12-3/TRBV12-4 NA NA TRBJ2-6
TGTGCCAGCTTGGACAGGCCCGGGACCCAGTACTTC CASLDRPGTQYF TRBV3-1 few TRBD1 TRBJ2-5
TGCGCCAGCAGCCAAGTTTTGCGGGAGGGCCGCAACGAGCAGTACTTC CASSQVLREGRNEQYF TRBV4-1 NA TRBD2 TRBJ2-7
TGTGCCAGCAGACAGTGGGGTTCCATACCAAGTTCCTCCTACAATGAGCAGTTCTTC CASRQWGSIPSSSYNEQFF TRBV7-9 NA NA TRBJ2-1
TGTGCCAGCAGCTTAGGGGACTATACAGATACGCAGTATTTT CASSLGDYTDTQYF TRBV7-3 NA TRBD2 TRBJ2-3
TGTGCCAGCAGTTTCGGGCTCACAGATACGCAGTATTTT CASSFGLTDTQYF TRBV12-3/TRBV12-4 few NA TRBJ2-3
TGTGCCAGCACCTCGACAGGCTCCTACAATGAGCAGTTCTTC CASTSTGSYNEQFF TRBV12-3/TRBV12-4 few NA TRBJ2-1
TGCGCCAGCAGCCAATTATCCGGGGTAGCCAAAAACATTCAGTACTTC CASSQLSGVAKNIQYF TRBV4-1 NA NA TRBJ2-4
TGTGCCAGTAGGAGCGGGGGGCAAAGCACAGATACGCAGTATTTT CASRSGGQSTDTQYF TRBV19 NA TRBD2 TRBJ2-3
TGTGCCAGCAGTGGGGACAGGCCTTCCACCGGGGAGCTGTTTTTT CASSGDRPSTGELFF TRBV12-3/TRBV12-4 NA TRBD1 TRBJ2-2
TGTGCCAGCAGCCAAGGGGACCGGGACATAAAGTTCTTC CASSQGDRDIKFF TRBV14 many NA TRBJ2-1
TGTGCCAGCAGCTTGATCGGGAAAAATGAGCAGTTCTTC CASSLIGKNEQFF TRBV7-3 NA NA TRBJ2-1
TGTGCCAGCAGTCCGGGGGCAGGTGGCTACACCTTC CASSPGAGGYTF TRBV6-6 NA NA TRBJ1-2
TGTGCCAGCAGTGTGCGAGCGCACCAAGAGACCCAGTACTTC CASSVRAHQETQYF TRBV6-5 many NA TRBJ2-5
TGTGCCAGCTCACCATCCCGGGATGGCTACACCTTC CASSPSRDGYTF TRBV18 few NA TRBJ1-2
TGTGCCACCAGCAGACCCTTCTGGAACACCGGGGAGCTGTTTTTT CATSRPFWNTGELFF TRBV15 NA NA TRBJ2-2
TGTGCCAGCCGGGGGTTGTACACTGAAGCTTTCTTT CASRGLYTEAFF TRBV12-3/TRBV12-4 few NA TRBJ1-1
TGTGCCAGCAGCTGGGGTGTGGGAGAAAAACTGTTTTTT CASSWGVGEKLFF TRBV6-1 NA NA TRBJ1-4
TGTGCCAGCAGGAACCCCGGGACAACGAACTATGGCTACACCTTC CASRNPGTTNYGYTF TRBV6-1 NA NA TRBJ1-2
TGTGCCAGCAGCCAAGGGGGGGACAATGAGCAGTTCTTC CASSQGGDNEQFF TRBV3-1 few NA TRBJ2-1
TGTGCCAGCAGCTTTACCGGGACAGGCCTTACCGGGGAGCTGTTTTTT CASSFTGTGLTGELFF TRBV5-6 many TRBD1 TRBJ2-2
TGTGCCAGCTCACCCCCTAGCGGGACCTACGAGCAGTACTTC CASSPPSGTYEQYF TRBV18 few TRBD2 TRBJ2-7
TGCGCCAGCAGCCAGACAGGGAGACAAAACTATGGCTACACCTTC CASSQTGRQNYGYTF TRBV4-1 few TRBD1 TRBJ1-2